The sequence of this TCR beta chain was determined in a study of vaccination effects on CD4 cells after COVID-19. The germline V gene encodes CDR1 LNHDA and CDR2 SQIVND (reference sequence). The CDR3 is 15 residues long. Trimming took 5 bases from V and 4 from J; bases not matched to a gene: 7. This clone has just one count. The antigen remains undetermined. ViraFEST used viral peptide pools to expand antigen-specific CD4+ T cells before sequencing. Upon completion of around ten days in culture, CD4+ T cells were isolated. Each vaccine recipient was nucleocapsid antibody negative and had no prior SARS-CoV-2 infection. The protocol was immunoSEQ multiplex PCR, while the TCRdb copy is restricted to in-frame clones and leaves out a portion. Of 71,000 or so clones in the sample, around 76% were seen once.

The rearrangement joins TRBV19 to TRBJ2-4; 8 bases are a match to TRBD1. This clonotype originated in a human donor who received a COVID-19 vaccine. The sequencing used CD4+ T cells from PBMCs cultured with HCoV-OC43 spike peptides, collected before COVID-19 vaccination. Indicated subset: HCoV-OC43 spike overlapping peptide pool stimulation. CDR3: CASSLRQGMKNIQYF. As DNA, the CDR3 is TGTGCCAGTAGTCTACGACAGGGGATGAAAAACATTCAGTACTTC.